Shown below are 18 T cell receptor beta chains from a single sample sequenced in a study of T-cell memory formation after mild COVID-19. From the 5' RACE reads, TCRdb called clonotypes with MiXCR, one entry per CDR3 protein. This table has some 120,000 distinct CDR3 sequences, approximately 6.3% appearing once. The sample comprised PBMCs or a T cell subset sorted from them (not recorded which). Receptors originate from an adult woman who had mild COVID-19 (a few samples of this study predate the infection). Cell type and time point are not known.

This clonotype was detected only a few times. The V gene is TRBV7-9, the J gene TRBJ2-1; 10 bases agree with TRBD2. The CDR3 has 13 residues. Germline V gene lookup returns CDR1 SEHNR and CDR2 FQNEAQ (reference sequence). Losses at the gene ends were 6 bases for V and 9 bases for J; bases not matched to a gene: 5. CDR3 protein: CASRQRGGSEQFF. The CDR3 nucleotides are TGTGCCAGCAGGCAGCGGGGGGGAAGTGAGCAGTTCTTC.

This sequence joins TRBV7-3 and TRBJ2-2, with no clear D. V shed 5 bases and J shed 7 bases, with 11 bases lying between them. The germline V gene encodes CDR1 SGHTA and CDR2 FQGTGA. The CDR3 sequence is 13 residues long. The CDR3 here is CASSPWTDGELFF. The CDR3 region has the DNA TGTGCCAGCAGCCCCTGGACGGACGGGGAGCTGTTTTTT.

The chain uses TRBV18 and TRBJ2-1, with TRBD2 matching 8 bases. Trimming at V came to 0 bases and at J to 4 bases, leaving 11 bases not matched to a gene. This CDR3 has 18 residues. Germline-derived CDR1 and CDR2 are KGHSH and LQKENI. CDR3 coding DNA: TGTGCCAGCTCACCACCTGCTTGGGCGGGAGGTTCTTACAATGAGCAGTTCTTC. Translated: CASSPPAWAGGSYNEQFF. The full variable domain, in which reference TRBV18 and TRBJ2-1 provide the parts outside the CDR3, is NAGVMQNPRHLVRRRGQEARLRCSPMKGHSHVYWYRQLPEEGLKFMVYLQKENIIDESGMPKERFSAEFPKEGPSILRIQQVVRGDSAAYFCASSPPAWAGGSYNEQFFGPGTRLTVL.

This clonotype was seen at least ten times. The gene calls are TRBV12-5 and TRBJ2-7, with D possibly being TRBD1 (6 bases). V shed 0 bases and J shed 4 bases, with 13 bases lying between them. Germline loops: CDR1 LGHNT, CDR2 FRNRAP. This CDR3 has 15 amino acids. In DNA, the CDR3 is TGTGCTAGTGGTTTGGTGTTACGGGACACTTACGAGCAGTACTTC. It is translated as CASGLVLRDTYEQYF.

This clonotype was detected a few times. J is TRBJ1-1 and V is TRBV5-1; 10 nucleotides agree with TRBD1. The CDR3 runs to 15 residues. J gave up 6 bases and V 4 bases, and 9 bases lay outside the gene matches. Germline V lookup: CDR1 SGHRS, CDR2 YFSETQ. CDR3 nucleotides: TGCGCCAGCAGCCGTCCCGGGACAGGGGACGCTGAAGCTTTCTTT. Protein sequence: CASSRPGTGDAEAFF.

There are a few counts of this clonotype. The CDR3 is CASSLGGGDPYEQYF. In DNA form, the CDR3 reads TGTGCCAGCAGCTTAGGGGGCGGGGACCCCTACGAGCAGTACTTC. The genes are TRBV11-2 and TRBJ2-7, with D possibly TRBD2 on 6 matching bases. Germline lookup yields CDR1 SGHAT and CDR2 FQNNGV. This CDR3 has 15 amino acids. Trimming removed 1 base from V and 2 bases from J, with 12 bases in between.

The table lists this clonotype with many counts. The rearrangement joins TRBV5-1 to TRBJ2-3; 14 bases match TRBD2. The germline gives CDR1 SGHRS, CDR2 YFSETQ. This CDR3 has 15 amino acids. V lost 5 bases, J lost 6 bases, and 5 bases stayed unmatched. CDR3 in DNA: TGCGCCAGCAGACAGACTAGCGGGAGGGTCGATACGCAGTATTTT. It yields the protein CASRQTSGRVDTQYF. Full variable domain (rest looked up from reference TRBV5-1 and TRBJ2-3): KAGVTQTPRYLIKTRGQQVTLSCSPISGHRSVSWYQQTPGQGLQFLFEYFSETQRNKGNFPGRFSGRQFSNSRSEMNVSTLELGDSALYLCASRQTSGRVDTQYFGPGTRLTVL.

This clonotype came up a few times. An end of the junction does not agree with germline; a read error may underlie this. CDR3: CASRLAGGQKGTQYF. DNA of the CDR3: TGTGCCAGCAGGTTAGCGGGGGGGCAAAAGGGCACGCAGTATTTT. The rearrangement links TRBV12-3 or TRBV12-4 to TRBJ2-3; 11 nucleotides agree with TRBD2. The CDR3 has 15 amino acids.

The rearrangement joins TRBV6-5 to TRBJ2-3; no clear D gene. CDR3 length: 15 amino acids. Germline CDR1 MNHEY, CDR2 SVGAGI. V was cut by 2 bases and J by 0 bases, with 9 bases left in between. CDR3 in DNA: TGTGCCAGCAGTTACGCCCCCTCTAGCACAGATACGCAGTATTTT. Its protein product is CASSYAPSSTDTQYF.

The chain links TRBV11-1 to TRBJ2-7; D gene unclear. The CDR3 contains 14 residues. The germline CDR1 and CDR2 sequences are SGHAT and FQDESV (reference sequence). Trimming took 2 bases from V and 2 from J, leaving 10 bases between them. The CDR3 spells CASSLSAAAYEQYF. The CDR3 DNA follows: TGTGCCAGCAGCTTATCGGCAGCAGCCTACGAGCAGTACTTC.

This clonotype was observed a few times. This rearrangement joins TRBV13 to TRBJ2-7, with D hard to call. The CDR3 extends over 14 amino acids. Germline-derived CDR1 and CDR2 are PRHDT and FYEKMQ (reference sequence). Trimming stripped 0 bases from V and 7 bases from J, with 13 bases between. For the CDR3, the DNA is TGTGCCAGCAGCTTAGGGGCCGACCCTAGAGAGCAGTACTTC. Its protein product is CASSLGADPREQYF.

Ten or more counts support this clonotype. The CDR3 nucleotides read TGCGCCAGCAGCTCCACTGGATGGGGAGAGACCCAGTACTTC. It yields the protein CASSSTGWGETQYF. This chain joins TRBV5-1 and TRBJ2-5; D gene unclear. CDR1 is SGHRS and CDR2 is YFSETQ in the germline V gene. Trimming took 3 bases from V and 4 from J, leaving 13 bases between them. The CDR3 loop spans 14 amino acids.

The table lists this clonotype with a few counts. This chain links TRBV29-1 with TRBJ1-2; TRBD1 matches at 12 bases. This CDR3 has 16 amino acids. Germline CDR1 and CDR2: SQVTM and ANQGSEA. V lost 6 bases, J lost 4 bases, and 12 bases stayed unmatched. The CDR3 DNA reads as TGCAGCGTGACAACGGGACAGGGGGCGATGGCCTATGGCTACACCTTC. This encodes CSVTTGQGAMAYGYTF.

This clonotype has just a few counts. The genes are TRBV4-1 and TRBJ2-3; 7 nucleotides align to TRBD1. Germline CDR1 and CDR2: MGHRA and YSYEKL. The CDR3 loop spans 15 amino acids. Trimming removed 4 bases from V and 4 bases from J; junction bases left unmatched: 8. CDR3 coding DNA: TGCGCCAGCAGCCCACAGTGGACAGGTGCAGATACGCAGTATTTT. Protein: CASSPQWTGADTQYF.

The sample holds one count of this clonotype. V usage is TRBV7-9 and J usage is TRBJ2-2; D is perhaps TRBD1 (6 bases). Germline-derived CDR1 and CDR2 are SEHNR and FQNEAQ (reference sequence). Trimming removed 3 bases from V and 5 bases from J, with 7 bases in between. CDR3 length: 13 residues. This chain's CDR3 is CASSFTGTGELFF. The CDR3 nucleotides are TGTGCCAGCAGCTTTACAGGGACCGGGGAGCTGTTTTTT. The full variable domain, in which reference TRBV7-9 and TRBJ2-2 provide the parts outside the CDR3, is DTGVSQNPRHKITKRGQNVTFRCDPISEHNRLYWYRQTLGQGPEFLTYFQNEAQLEKSRLLSDRFSAERPKGSFSTLEIQRTEQGDSAMYLCASSFTGTGELFFGEGSRLTVL.

The chain recombines TRBV2 with TRBJ1-5, with D maybe TRBD1 (5 bases). The CDR3 consists of 15 residues. CDR1 SNHLY and CDR2 FYNNEI come from the germline V gene. Trimming removed 6 bases from V and 5 bases from J, with 17 bases in between. For the CDR3, the DNA is TGTGCCAGCAGGGACGGCCAGGGTAAGGATCAGCCCCAGCATTTT. Its protein product is CASRDGQGKDQPQHF.

This clonotype was detected ten times or more. V gene TRBV27 combines with J gene TRBJ2-7; 7 bases align to TRBD1. The CDR3 is 13 residues long. Unmatched junction bases numbered 3, after V lost 6 bases and J lost 1 base. The germline V gene has CDR1 MNHEY and CDR2 SMNVEV (reference sequence). The CDR3 nucleotides read TGTGCCAGCAGGCCGGGACAGTCCTACGAGCAGTACTTC. Translated, it gives CASRPGQSYEQYF.

The chain joins TRBV29-1 to TRBJ2-1; tentatively, D is TRBD1 or TRBD2 (5 bases each). V was cut by 6 bases and J by 7 bases, with 16 bases left in between. Per germline, CDR1 SQVTM and CDR2 ANQGSEA. This CDR3 region has 13 residues. CDR3 nucleotide sequence: TGCAGCGTCCCATGGGACCCGGGGAATGAGCAGTTCTTC. Translation gives CSVPWDPGNEQFF.